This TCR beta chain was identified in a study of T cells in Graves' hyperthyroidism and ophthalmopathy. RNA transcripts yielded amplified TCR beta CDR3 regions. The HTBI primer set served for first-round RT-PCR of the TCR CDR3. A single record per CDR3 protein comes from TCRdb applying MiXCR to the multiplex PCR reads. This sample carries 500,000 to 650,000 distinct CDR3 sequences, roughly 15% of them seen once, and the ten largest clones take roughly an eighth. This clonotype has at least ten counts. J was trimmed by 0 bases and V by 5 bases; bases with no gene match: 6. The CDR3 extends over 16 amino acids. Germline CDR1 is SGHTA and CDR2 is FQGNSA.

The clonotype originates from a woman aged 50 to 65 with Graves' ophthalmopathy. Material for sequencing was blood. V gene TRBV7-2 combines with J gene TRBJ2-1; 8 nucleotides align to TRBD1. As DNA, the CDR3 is TGTGCCAGCAGCACATACAGGGGGTTCTCCTACAATGAGCAGTTCTTC. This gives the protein CASSTYRGFSYNEQFF.